The 14 T cell receptor beta chains given below trace back to one sample, sequenced in a study of blood T cell repertoires in COVID-19 (dated by TCRdb to 2020 to 2021). Library prep was done by the immunoSEQ multiplex PCR assay. TCRdb stores this immuneACCESS table with in-frame sequences only. Part of the clones is absent; in the studies checked, under half of the shortfall reflects unresolved V genes, and no reason is known for the rest. The sample table shows about 220,000 clones, and approximately 78% are seen once. 5.2% of the sample comes from the top ten. The sample taken for sequencing was peripheral blood. The receptors were gathered from a woman in her 70s with COVID-19, enrolled during active disease.

The V call is TRBV5-8, the J call TRBJ1-2, with 10 bases matching TRBD1. The CDR3 spans 17 residues. Germline V gene data show CDR1 as SGHTS and CDR2 as YDEGEE. V was clipped by 2 bases and J by 8 bases; unmatched bases: 15. The CDR3 loop is CASSFRDRGRYLGGYTF. Written as DNA, the CDR3 is TGTGCCAGCAGCTTTCGGGACAGGGGCCGCTATCTGGGGGGCTACACCTTC.

The chain recombines TRBV19 with TRBJ1-2; D is unresolved. V shed 0 bases and J shed 0 bases, with 8 bases lying between them. Per the germline V gene, CDR1 is LNHDA and CDR2 is SQIVND (reference sequence). The CDR3 is 15 residues long. The CDR3 nucleotides read TGTGCCAGTAGTATAGAAGGGAGTTCTAACTATGGCTACACCTTC. Encoded protein: CASSIEGSSNYGYTF.

This chain links TRBV11-3 with TRBJ2-3, with 11 bases identical to TRBD2. Germline V gene sequence: CDR1 SGHNT, CDR2 YENEEA. V lost 5 bases to trimming and J lost 2 bases; unmatched junction nucleotides: 9. The CDR3 spans 17 residues. The CDR3 sequence is CASSHPLAGGDTDTQYF. DNA for the CDR3: TGTGCCAGCAGCCACCCGCTAGCGGGAGGCGACACAGATACGCAGTATTTT.

The rearrangement links TRBV7-2 to TRBJ2-7, with D possibly matching TRBD2 (6 bases). The V end lost 5 bases, the J end lost 0 bases, and 14 bases lay between the germline ends. The V gene's germline CDR1 is SGHTA and CDR2 FQGNSA. This CDR3 contains 15 residues. CDR3 DNA: TGTGCCAGCAGCCCATTCGGCGGGGCCTCCTACGAGCAGTACTTC. It yields the protein CASSPFGGASYEQYF.

The V call is TRBV10-3, the J call TRBJ2-7; D possibly corresponds to TRBD1 (6 bases). V gave up 4 bases and J gave up 2 bases, with 15 bases separating them. Germline CDR1 is ENHRY and CDR2 is SYGVKD. The CDR3 consists of 15 residues. The CDR3 DNA is TGTGCCATCAGTGCGAACAGGGTGGGGGCCTACGAGCAGTACTTC. It translates to CAISANRVGAYEQYF.

The genes are TRBV7-9 and TRBJ1-2, with D maybe TRBD1 (5 bases). Looked up from germline, CDR1 is SEHNR and CDR2 is FQNEAQ (reference sequence). This CDR3 is 13 amino acids long. Between the trimmed V and J ends, which lost 3 bases and 4 bases, there was a span of 9 bases. DNA of the CDR3: TGTGCCAGCAGCTTCTCAGGGCTCTATGGCTACACCTTC. Amino acid sequence: CASSFSGLYGYTF.

This clone occurred a few times. This sequence joins TRBV5-1 and TRBJ1-4; TRBD1 aligns across 9 bases. This CDR3 comprises 16 residues. Looked up from germline, CDR1 is SGHRS and CDR2 is YFSETQ. The trim removed 0 bases at V and 8 bases at J, leaving 8 bases unmatched. In DNA form, the CDR3 reads TGCGCCAGCAGCTTGGCTATGGGACAGGGAGGCGAAAAACTGTTTTTT. Translating gives CASSLAMGQGGEKLFF.

The CDR3 loop is CASSEREGRLKIGYTF. The CDR3 DNA follows: TGTGCCAGCAGTGAGCGGGAAGGGCGGCTCAAAATCGGCTACACCTTC. The chain couples TRBV6-1 to TRBJ1-2; the D is unclear. V lost 3 bases to trimming and J lost 8 bases, with 22 bases between them. CDR1 MNHNS and CDR2 SASEGT come from the germline V gene. The CDR3 loop spans 16 amino acids.

The chain is built from TRBV20-1 and TRBJ2-5, with TRBD2 matching 11 bases. Germline V CDR1 and CDR2: DFQATT, SNEGSKA (reference sequence). Germline trimming cut 3 bases from V and 1 base from J; bases unmatched to any gene: 10. The CDR3 length is 17 residues. This CDR3 is CSASGGGTSGPQETQYF. The CDR3 DNA reads as TGCAGTGCTAGTGGAGGGGGGACTAGCGGACCCCAAGAGACCCAGTACTTC.

V and J are TRBV28 and TRBJ2-7, with D tentatively TRBD1 (5 bases). Germline CDR1 MDHEN, CDR2 SYDVKM. With 5 bases removed from V and 2 bases from J, the gap between germline ends came to 13 bases. The CDR3 runs 14 residues. This CDR3 is CASSDGHSPYEQYF. In nucleotides, the CDR3 is TGTGCCAGCAGTGACGGACATTCTCCCTACGAGCAGTACTTC.

The V and J genes are TRBV6-5 and TRBJ1-3; 8 bases match TRBD1. The CDR3 extends over 14 amino acids. J gave up 2 bases and V 4 bases, and 1 base lay outside the gene matches. Germline CDR1 is MNHEY and CDR2 is SVGAGI. CDR3 nucleotides: TGTGCCAGCAGTTTCAGGGGGCCTGGAAACACCATATATTTT. Translated, it gives CASSFRGPGNTIYF.

The chain combines TRBV3-1 (or the pseudogene TRBV3-2) with TRBJ1-5, with D possibly TRBD1 on 5 matching bases. The CDR3 spans 13 residues. Trimming shortened V by 6 bases and J by 4 bases, and 10 bases separated the two germline ends. Looked up from germline, CDR1 is LGHDT and CDR2 is YNNKEL (reference sequence). The CDR3 nucleotides read TGTGCCAGCAGTACAACAGGTAATCAGCCCCAGCATTTT. It encodes CASSTTGNQPQHF.

This rearrangement joins TRBV28 to TRBJ1-4; 9 nucleotides match TRBD1. There are 15 residues in the CDR3. The germline CDR1 and CDR2 sequences are MDHEN and SYDVKM. V gave up 1 base and J gave up 5 bases; unmatched junction bases: 2. As DNA, the CDR3 is TGTGCCAGCAGTTTATCGACAGGGGGAAATGAAAAACTGTTTTTT. This codes for CASSLSTGGNEKLFF.

V is TRBV5-4 and J is TRBJ2-5; D possibly corresponds to TRBD2 (6 bases). Germline V lookup: CDR1 SGHNT, CDR2 YYREEE (reference sequence). Deletions cut 7 bases from V and 9 bases from J, with 19 bases between. This CDR3 spans 13 amino acids. Here the CDR3 DNA reads TGTGCCAGCGGATCGACTAGTCTCGGGGCCCAGTACTTC. Amino acids: CASGSTSLGAQYF.